This T cell receptor beta chain comes out of a study of blood T cell repertoires in COVID-19 (dated by TCRdb to about 2020). About the investigation overall: Samples from collaborators originated in the United States, Italy and Spain and spanned both the acute and convalescent phases of COVID-19. The prospective study material was composed of cDNA or gDNA derived from T cells, B-cell-depleted T cells, or PBMCs. The repertoires were released in a freely available public database intended as a resource for research on the immune response to SARS-CoV-2. Deeply sampled blood TCRbeta repertoires from subjects exposed to, actively infected with, or recovered from COVID-19 were included in the dataset. The samples were drawn from the first 160 participants of the ongoing ImmuneRACE study and from 1,254 subjects provided by 6 global collaborators. Where HLA class I and class II types were available, the types were taken from metadata supplied by the sample provider, not from assay-based typing. Sample metadata almost always included a de-identified subject ID, COVID-19 status, age in years and sex. The paper as a whole reports these results and caveats: Clinical and demographic metadata were provided uncurated, with the amount varying by source and participant.

Sequences LNHDA (CDR1) and SQIVND (CDR2) are obtained from the germline V gene (reference sequence). V and J are trimmed by 3 bases and 7 bases, and the gene matches miss 6 bases of the junction. Inclusive of the bounding cysteine and phenylalanine, the CDR3 is 15 residues long. Here the CDR3 DNA is all that survives: 45 bases in frame from base 1. The collaborating institutions used their own protocols to collect whole blood in K2EDTA tubes. For TCRbeta analysis, collaborator samples were shipped as frozen whole blood, as isolated PBMCs, or as DNA extracted from either sample type. The immunoSEQ Assay, a bias-controlled multiplex PCR, was used to amplify TCRbeta CDR3 regions from genomic DNA. On the authors' methods: Within the assay, amplification of reference gene primers was used to estimate how many nucleated cells each sample contained. To quantify the absolute abundance of each unique TCRbeta CDR3 rearrangement, sequence reads were collapsed and filtered. For each sample, productive Simpson clonality was calculated as the square root of Simpson's diversity index across productive rearrangements. TCRdb limited this immuneACCESS table to in-frame rearrangements with V and J called. A share of clones is missing; checked studies link under half to unresolved V genes, and the rest is unexplained. The D gene and trimming were derived from the DNA, and the V and J assignments and clone size from that table. The sample table contains 60,000 to 85,000 clones; only one count was recorded for 65% to 85% of them. The ten largest clones take up about a sixth of the sample.

Comments on this clone: This clone's antigen is unknown. No much larger clone exists at a distance of one base, and base qualities are not known.

The sequence was collected from a woman between 55 and 75 years old with acute or convalescent COVID-19. The sequencing input was peripheral blood. The rearranged segments are TRBV19 and TRBJ1-1, with 12 bases aligning to TRBD1. CDR3 sequence: CASSMGQGAVGEAFF. The bases are TGTGCCAGTAGTATGGGACAGGGGGCAGTGGGTGAAGCTTTCTTT.